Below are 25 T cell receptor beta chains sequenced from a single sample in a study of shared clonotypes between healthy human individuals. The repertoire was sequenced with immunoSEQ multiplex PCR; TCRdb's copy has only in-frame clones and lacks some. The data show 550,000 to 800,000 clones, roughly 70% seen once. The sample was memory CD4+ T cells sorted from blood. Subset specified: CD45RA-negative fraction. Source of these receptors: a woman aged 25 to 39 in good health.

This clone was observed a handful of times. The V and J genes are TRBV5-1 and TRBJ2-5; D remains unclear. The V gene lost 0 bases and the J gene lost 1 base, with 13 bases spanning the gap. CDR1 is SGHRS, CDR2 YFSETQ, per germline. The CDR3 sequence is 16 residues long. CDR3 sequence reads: CASSLAVAASQETQYF. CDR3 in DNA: TGCGCCAGCAGCTTGGCCGTGGCAGCTAGCCAAGAGACCCAGTACTTC.

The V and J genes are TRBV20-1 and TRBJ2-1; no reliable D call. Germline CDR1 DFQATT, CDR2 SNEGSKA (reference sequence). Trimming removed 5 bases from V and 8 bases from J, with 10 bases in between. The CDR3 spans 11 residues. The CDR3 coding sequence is TGCAGTGCTCCCAATCGGCATGAGCAGTTCTTC. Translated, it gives CSAPNRHEQFF.

The CDR3 DNA follows: TGTGCCAGCAGCTTAGGTCCGCCCACTAGCAATCAGCCCCAGCATTTT. This encodes CASSLGPPTSNQPQHF. This sequence joins TRBV7-6 and TRBJ1-5; unclear D gene. There are 16 residues in the CDR3. Germline V gives CDR1 SGHVS, CDR2 FNYEAQ. Trimming cost V 1 base and J 0 bases, with 10 bases left between them.

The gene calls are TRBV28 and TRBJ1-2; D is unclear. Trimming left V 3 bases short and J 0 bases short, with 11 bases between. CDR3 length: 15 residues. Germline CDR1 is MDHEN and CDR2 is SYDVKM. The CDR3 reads CASSFPDGSNYGYTF. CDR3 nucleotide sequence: TGTGCCAGCAGTTTCCCCGACGGCTCTAACTATGGCTACACCTTC.

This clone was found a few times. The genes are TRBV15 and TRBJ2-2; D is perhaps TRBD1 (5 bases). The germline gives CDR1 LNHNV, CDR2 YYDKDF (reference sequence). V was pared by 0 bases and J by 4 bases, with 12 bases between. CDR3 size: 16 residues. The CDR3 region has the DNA TGTGCCACCAGCAGAGACCTGGACACCTTCACCGGGGAGCTGTTTTTT. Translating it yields CATSRDLDTFTGELFF.

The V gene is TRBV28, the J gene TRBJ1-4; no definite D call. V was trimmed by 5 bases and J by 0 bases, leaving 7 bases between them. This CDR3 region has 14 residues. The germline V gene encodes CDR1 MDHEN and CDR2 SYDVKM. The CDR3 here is CASSHPATNEKLFF. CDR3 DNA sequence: TGTGCCAGCAGTCACCCCGCAACTAATGAAAAACTGTTTTTT.

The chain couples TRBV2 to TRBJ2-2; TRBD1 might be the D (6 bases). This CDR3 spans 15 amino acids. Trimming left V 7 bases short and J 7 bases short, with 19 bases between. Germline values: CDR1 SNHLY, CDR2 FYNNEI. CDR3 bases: TGTGCCAGCAAGACTATTCCAGGGGTGGACGGGGAGCTGTTTTTT. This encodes CASKTIPGVDGELFF.

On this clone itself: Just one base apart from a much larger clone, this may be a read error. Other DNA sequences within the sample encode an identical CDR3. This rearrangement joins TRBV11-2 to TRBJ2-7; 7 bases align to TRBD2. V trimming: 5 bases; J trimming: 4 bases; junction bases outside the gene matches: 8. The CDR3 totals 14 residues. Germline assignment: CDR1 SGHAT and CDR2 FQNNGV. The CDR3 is CASSPQRDSYEQYF. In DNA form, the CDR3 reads TGTGCCAGCAGCCCCCAGCGGGACTCTTACGAGCAGTACTTC.

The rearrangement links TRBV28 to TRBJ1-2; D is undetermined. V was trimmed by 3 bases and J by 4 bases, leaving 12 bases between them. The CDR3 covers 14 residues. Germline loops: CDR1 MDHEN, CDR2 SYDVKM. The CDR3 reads CASSFGVEIYGYTF. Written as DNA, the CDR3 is TGTGCCAGCAGTTTCGGGGTGGAGATCTATGGCTACACCTTC.

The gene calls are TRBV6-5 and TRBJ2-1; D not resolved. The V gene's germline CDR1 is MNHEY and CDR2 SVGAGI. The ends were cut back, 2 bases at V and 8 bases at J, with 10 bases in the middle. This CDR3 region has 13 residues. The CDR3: CASSYRRQDEQFF. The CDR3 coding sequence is TGTGCCAGCAGTTACCGACGCCAAGATGAGCAGTTCTTC.

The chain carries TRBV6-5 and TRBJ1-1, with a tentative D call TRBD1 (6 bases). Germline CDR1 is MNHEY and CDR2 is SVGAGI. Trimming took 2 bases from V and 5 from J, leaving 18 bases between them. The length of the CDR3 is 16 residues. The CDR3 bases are TGTGCCAGCAGTTACGACAGGTGGGACTCAGGGACTGAAGCTTTCTTT. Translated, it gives CASSYDRWDSGTEAFF.

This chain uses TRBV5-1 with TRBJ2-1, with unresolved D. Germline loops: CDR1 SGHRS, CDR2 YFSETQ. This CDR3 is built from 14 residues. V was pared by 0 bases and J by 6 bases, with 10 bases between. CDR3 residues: CASSLVEMGNEQFF. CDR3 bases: TGCGCCAGCAGCTTGGTGGAGATGGGCAATGAGCAGTTCTTC.

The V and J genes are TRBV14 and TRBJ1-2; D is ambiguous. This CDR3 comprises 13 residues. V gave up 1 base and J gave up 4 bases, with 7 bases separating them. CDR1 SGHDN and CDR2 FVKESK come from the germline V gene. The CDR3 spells CASSQGNIYGYTF. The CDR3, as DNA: TGTGCCAGCAGCCAAGGGAACATCTATGGCTACACCTTC. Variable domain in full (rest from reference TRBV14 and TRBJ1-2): EAGVTQFPSHSVIEKGQTVTLRCDPISGHDNLYWYRRVMGKEIKFLLHFVKESKQDESGMPNNRFLAERTGGTYSTLKVQPAELEDSGVYFCASSQGNIYGYTFGSGTRLTVV.

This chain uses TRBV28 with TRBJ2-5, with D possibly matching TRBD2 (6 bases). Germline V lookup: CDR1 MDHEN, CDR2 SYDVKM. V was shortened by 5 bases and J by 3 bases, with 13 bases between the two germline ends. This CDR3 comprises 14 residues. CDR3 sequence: CASSGDFPEETQYF. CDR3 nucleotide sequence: TGTGCCAGCAGTGGGGACTTCCCAGAAGAGACCCAGTACTTC.

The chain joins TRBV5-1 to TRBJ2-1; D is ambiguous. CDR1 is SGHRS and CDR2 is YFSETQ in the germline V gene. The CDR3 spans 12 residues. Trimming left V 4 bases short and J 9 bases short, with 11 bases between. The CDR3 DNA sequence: TGCGCCAGCAGCGAAATCTTGAGTGAGCAGTTCTTC. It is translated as CASSEILSEQFF.

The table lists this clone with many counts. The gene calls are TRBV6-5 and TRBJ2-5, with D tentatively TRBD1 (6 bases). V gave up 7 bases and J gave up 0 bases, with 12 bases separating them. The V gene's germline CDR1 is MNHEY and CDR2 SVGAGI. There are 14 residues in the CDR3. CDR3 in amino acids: CASKHRDHQETQYF. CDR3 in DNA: TGTGCCAGCAAACACAGGGACCACCAAGAGACCCAGTACTTC.

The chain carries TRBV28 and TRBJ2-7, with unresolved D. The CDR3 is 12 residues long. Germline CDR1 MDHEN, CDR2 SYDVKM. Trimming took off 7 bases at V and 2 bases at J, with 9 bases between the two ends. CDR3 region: CASTPGAYEQYF. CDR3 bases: TGTGCCAGCACACCTGGAGCCTACGAGCAGTACTTC.

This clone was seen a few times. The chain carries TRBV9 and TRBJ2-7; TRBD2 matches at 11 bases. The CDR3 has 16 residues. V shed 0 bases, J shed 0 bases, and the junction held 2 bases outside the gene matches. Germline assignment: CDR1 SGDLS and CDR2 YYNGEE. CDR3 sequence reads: CASSVGGLADSYEQYF. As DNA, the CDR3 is TGTGCCAGCAGCGTAGGGGGACTAGCGGACTCCTACGAGCAGTACTTC.

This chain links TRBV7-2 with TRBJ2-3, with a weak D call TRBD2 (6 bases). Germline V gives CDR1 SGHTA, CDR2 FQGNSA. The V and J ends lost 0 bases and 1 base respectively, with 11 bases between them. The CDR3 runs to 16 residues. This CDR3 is CASSLASGSGTDTQYF. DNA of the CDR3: TGTGCCAGCAGCTTAGCGTCCGGGAGCGGCACAGATACGCAGTATTTT.

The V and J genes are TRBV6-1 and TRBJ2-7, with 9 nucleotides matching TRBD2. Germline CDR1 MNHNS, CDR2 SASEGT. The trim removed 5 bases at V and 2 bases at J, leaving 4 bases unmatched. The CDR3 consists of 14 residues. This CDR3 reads CASSLLAGTYEQYF. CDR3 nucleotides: TGTGCCAGCAGTCTCCTAGCGGGGACCTACGAGCAGTACTTC.

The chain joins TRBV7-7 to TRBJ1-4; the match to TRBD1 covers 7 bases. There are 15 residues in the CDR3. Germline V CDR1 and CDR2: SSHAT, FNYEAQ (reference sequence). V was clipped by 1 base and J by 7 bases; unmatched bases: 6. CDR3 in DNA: TGTGCCAGCAGCTTAGGACAGGGTGAAAGTGAAAAACTGTTTTTT. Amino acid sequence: CASSLGQGESEKLFF.

CDR3 residues: CSVVFAGGSSYNEQFF. CDR3 nucleotides: TGCAGCGTTGTTTTCGCGGGGGGGAGCTCCTACAATGAGCAGTTCTTC. The rearrangement links TRBV29-1 to TRBJ2-1, with 9 bases that match TRBD2. The CDR3 runs 16 residues. Trimming removed 4 bases from V and 0 bases from J; junction bases left unmatched: 7. CDR1 and CDR2 (germline): SQVTM, ANQGSEA.

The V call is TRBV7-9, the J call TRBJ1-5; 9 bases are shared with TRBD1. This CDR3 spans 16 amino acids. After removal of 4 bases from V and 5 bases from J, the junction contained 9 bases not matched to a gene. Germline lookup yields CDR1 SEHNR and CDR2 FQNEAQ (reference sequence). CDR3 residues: CASSSSRGQGDQPQHF. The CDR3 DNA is TGTGCCAGCAGCTCCAGTAGGGGACAGGGAGATCAGCCCCAGCATTTT. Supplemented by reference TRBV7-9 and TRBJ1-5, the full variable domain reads DTGVSQNPRHKITKRGQNVTFRCDPISEHNRLYWYRQTLGQGPEFLTYFQNEAQLEKSRLLSDRFSAERPKGSFSTLEIQRTEQGDSAMYLCASSSSRGQGDQPQHFGDGTRLSIL.

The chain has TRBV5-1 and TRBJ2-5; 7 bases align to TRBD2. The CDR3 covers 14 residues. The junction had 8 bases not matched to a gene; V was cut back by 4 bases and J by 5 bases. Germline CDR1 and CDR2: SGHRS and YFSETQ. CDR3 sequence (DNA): TGCGCCAGCAGCACCGGGGGGTCGTTGGAGACCCAGTACTTC. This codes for CASSTGGSLETQYF.

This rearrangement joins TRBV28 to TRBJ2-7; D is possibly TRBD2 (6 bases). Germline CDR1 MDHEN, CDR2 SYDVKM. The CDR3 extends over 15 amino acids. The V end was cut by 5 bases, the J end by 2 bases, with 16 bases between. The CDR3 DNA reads TGTGCCAGCAGTCCTCAAAGGCGGGGTGCCTACGAGCAGTACTTC. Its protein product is CASSPQRRGAYEQYF. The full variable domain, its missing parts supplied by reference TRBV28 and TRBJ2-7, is DVKVTQSSRYLVKRTGEKVFLECVQDMDHENMFWYRQDPGLGLRLIYFSYDVKMKEKGDIPEGYSVSREKKERFSLILESASTNQTSMYLCASSPQRRGAYEQYFGPGTRLTVT.